Listed below are T cell receptor beta chains from one sample, sequenced in a study of shared clonotypes between healthy human individuals. Sequenced by immunoSEQ multiplex PCR; TCRdb stores in-frame clones only, minus some. The table shows 2 million or so clones, with 90% to 95% occurring only once. The source material was naive CD4+ T cells sorted from blood. These receptors all come from a man between 18 and 29 years old in good health. Each CDR3 is given with its conserved first and last residue. A D gene is named only where the DNA matches it firmly. For some rows the clone size is stated as once, few or many, or as a class when expanded; others skip it.

d_call,j_call,clone_size,v_call,cdr3_aa,cdr3_nt
TRBD2,TRBJ2-2,NA,TRBV18,CASSLQGLAGWTGELFF,TGTGCCAGCTCACTACAGGGACTAGCGGGATGGACCGGGGAGCTGTTTTTT
NA,TRBJ1-1,NA,TRBV6-4,CASSALLNTEAFF,TGTGCCAGCAGTGCCCTCCTGAACACTGAAGCTTTCTTT
NA,TRBJ1-2,NA,TRBV6-1,CASAPSREWGGYTF,TGTGCCAGCGCCCCGAGCCGTGAGTGGGGGGGATACACCTTC
NA,TRBJ2-7,NA,TRBV13,CASSQLGTLTYEQYF,TGTGCCAGCAGCCAACTCGGGACACTTACCTACGAGCAGTACTTC
NA,TRBJ2-7,NA,TRBV21-1,CASSKRGRQGSMQTREQYF,TGTGCCAGCAGCAAAAGAGGTCGGCAGGGTTCGATGCAGACGAGGGAGCAGTACTTC
NA,TRBJ2-2,NA,TRBV9,CASSVAGTRFTGELFF,TGTGCCAGCAGCGTAGCTGGGACACGATTCACCGGGGAGCTGTTTTTT
NA,TRBJ2-5,NA,TRBV30,CAWSAMETQYF,TGTGCCTGGAGTGCCATGGAGACCCAGTACTTC
NA,TRBJ1-4,NA,TRBV4-3,CASTRPGEKLFF,TGCGCCAGCACCCGGCCTGGGGAAAAACTGTTTTTT
NA,TRBJ2-7,NA,TRBV9,CASSVDPRTYEQYF,TGTGCCAGCAGCGTAGATCCCCGCACCTACGAGCAGTACTTC
NA,TRBJ2-1,NA,TRBV7-9,CASSLSRNEQFF,TGTGCCAGCAGCTTATCTCGCAATGAGCAGTTCTTC
NA,TRBJ2-3,NA,TRBV11-2,CASTKLGSGADTQYF,TGTGCCAGCACCAAACTGGGTAGCGGCGCAGATACGCAGTATTTT
NA,TRBJ2-7,once,TRBV28,CASSLARGREQYF,TGTGCCAGCAGTTTAGCGCGGGGGCGCGAGCAGTACTTC
TRBD1,TRBJ1-1,NA,TRBV7-9,CASSKDRGEAFF,TGTGCCAGCAGCAAGGACAGGGGCGAAGCTTTCTTT
TRBD2,TRBJ2-3,NA,TRBV2,CASSEELAGGHTQYF,TGTGCCAGCAGCGAAGAACTAGCGGGGGGCCATACGCAGTATTTT
TRBD2,TRBJ2-5,NA,TRBV7-2,CASSLREAQYF,TGTGCCAGCAGCCTTCGGGAGGCCCAGTACTTC
NA,TRBJ2-3,NA,TRBV10-3,CAISWSAGTDTQYF,TGTGCCATCAGTTGGTCCGCCGGCACAGATACGCAGTATTTT
TRBD1,TRBJ2-7,NA,TRBV7-2,CASSLDRGGHEQYF,TGTGCCAGCAGCTTGGACAGGGGAGGCCACGAGCAGTACTTC
NA,TRBJ2-5,NA,TRBV2,CASCTRPETQYF,TGTGCCAGCTGTACTCGTCCCGAGACCCAGTACTTC
NA,TRBJ1-2,NA,TRBV6-1,CASTPRQESGYGYTF,TGTGCCAGCACCCCAAGACAGGAATCGGGCTATGGCTACACCTTC
TRBD2,TRBJ2-2,NA,TRBV7-2,CASSLREGRSNTGELFF,TGTGCCAGCAGCTTACGGGAGGGCCGATCGAACACCGGGGAGCTGTTTTTT